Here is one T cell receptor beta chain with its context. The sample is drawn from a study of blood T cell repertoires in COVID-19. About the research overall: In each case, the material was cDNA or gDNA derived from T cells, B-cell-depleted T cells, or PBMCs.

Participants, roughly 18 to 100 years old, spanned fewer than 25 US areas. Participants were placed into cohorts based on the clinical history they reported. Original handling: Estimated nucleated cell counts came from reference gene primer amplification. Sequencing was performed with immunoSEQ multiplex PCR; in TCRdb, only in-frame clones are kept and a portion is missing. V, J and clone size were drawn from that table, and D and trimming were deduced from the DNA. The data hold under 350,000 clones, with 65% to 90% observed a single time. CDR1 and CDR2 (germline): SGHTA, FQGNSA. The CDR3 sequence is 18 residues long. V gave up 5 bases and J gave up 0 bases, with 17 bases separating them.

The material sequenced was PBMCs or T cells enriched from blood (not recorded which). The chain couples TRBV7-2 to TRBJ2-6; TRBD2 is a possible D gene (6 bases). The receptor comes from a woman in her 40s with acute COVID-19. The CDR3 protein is CASSPRPGVISGANVLTF. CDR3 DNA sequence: TGTGCCAGCAGCCCCAGACCGGGAGTAATCTCTGGGGCCAACGTCCTGACTTTC.